This T cell receptor (beta chain) comes out of a study of cytomegalovirus exposure and HLA in healthy donors. With respect to this clone: Its target is not known.

The germline CDR1 and CDR2 sequences are MNHEY and SMNVEV (reference sequence). V lost 5 bases to trimming and J lost 5 bases; unmatched junction nucleotides: 10. This CDR3 spans 15 amino acids. Study results and caveats: Among donors in an Asian-associated ancestry cluster, a later analysis reportedly found fewer N-insertions than the roughly 670-donor mean.

The PCR was carried out with 60 Vbeta primers and 13 Jbeta primers. The repertoire was sequenced with immunoSEQ multiplex PCR; TCRdb's copy has only in-frame clones and lacks some. The sample contains roughly 120,000 clones, roughly 80% of which appear only once. Material: PBMCs. The gene calls are TRBV27 and TRBJ2-5; 8 bases are shared with TRBD2. This clonotype originated in a woman aged 35 to 49 in good health and CMV-seronegative. Here the CDR3 reads CASSIRRGAGETQYF. CDR3 DNA sequence: TGTGCCAGCAGTATCCGGCGGGGGGCCGGGGAGACCCAGTACTTC.